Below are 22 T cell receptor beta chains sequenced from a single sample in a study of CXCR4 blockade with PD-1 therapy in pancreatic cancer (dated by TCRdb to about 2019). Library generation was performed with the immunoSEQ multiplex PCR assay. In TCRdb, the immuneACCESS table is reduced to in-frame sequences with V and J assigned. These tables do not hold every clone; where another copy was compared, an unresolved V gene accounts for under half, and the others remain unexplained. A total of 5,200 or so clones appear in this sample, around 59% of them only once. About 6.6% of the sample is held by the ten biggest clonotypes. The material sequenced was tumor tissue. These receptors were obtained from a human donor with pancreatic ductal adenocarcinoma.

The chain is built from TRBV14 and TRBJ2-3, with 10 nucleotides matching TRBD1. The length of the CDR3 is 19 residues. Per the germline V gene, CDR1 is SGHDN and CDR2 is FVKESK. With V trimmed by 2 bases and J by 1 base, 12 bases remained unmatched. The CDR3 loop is CASSQWGRDRGPRTDTQYF. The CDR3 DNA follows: TGTGCCAGCAGCCAATGGGGAAGGGACAGGGGACCTCGCACAGATACGCAGTATTTT.

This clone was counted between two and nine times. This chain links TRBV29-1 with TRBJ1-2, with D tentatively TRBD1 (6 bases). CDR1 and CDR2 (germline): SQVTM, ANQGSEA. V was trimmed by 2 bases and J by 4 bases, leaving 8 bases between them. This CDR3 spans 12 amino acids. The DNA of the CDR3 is TGCAGCGTTGAACAGGGGACCTATGGCTACACCTTC. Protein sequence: CSVEQGTYGYTF. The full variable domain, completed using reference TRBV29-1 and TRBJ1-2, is SAVISQKPSRDICQRGTSLTIQCQVDSQVTMMFWYRQQPGQSLTLIATANQGSEATYESGFVIDKFPISRPNLTFSTLTVSNMSPEDSSIYLCSVEQGTYGYTFGSGTRLTVV.

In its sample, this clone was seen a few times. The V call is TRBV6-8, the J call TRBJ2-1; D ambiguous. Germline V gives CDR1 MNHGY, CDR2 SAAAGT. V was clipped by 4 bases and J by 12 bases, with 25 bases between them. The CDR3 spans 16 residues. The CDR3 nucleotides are TGTGCCAGCAGTTCCACCCTGGATGGCGTTAAACCGTGGCAGTTCTTC. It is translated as CASSSTLDGVKPWQFF.

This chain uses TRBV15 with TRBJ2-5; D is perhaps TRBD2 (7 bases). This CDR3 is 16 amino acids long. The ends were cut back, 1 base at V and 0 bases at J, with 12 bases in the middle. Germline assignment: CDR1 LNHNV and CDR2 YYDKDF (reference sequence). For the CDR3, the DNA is TGTGCCACCAGCAGAGGGGGGGGCAGCCACCAAGAGACCCAGTACTTC. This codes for CATSRGGGSHQETQYF.

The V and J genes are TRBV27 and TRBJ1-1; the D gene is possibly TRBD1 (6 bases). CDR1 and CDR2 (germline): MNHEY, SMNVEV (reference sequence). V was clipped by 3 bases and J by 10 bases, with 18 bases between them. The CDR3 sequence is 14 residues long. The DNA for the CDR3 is TGTGCCAGCAGTTTTTGGTCGGCAGGGGCGCGAGCTTTCTTT. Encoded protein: CASSFWSAGARAFF.

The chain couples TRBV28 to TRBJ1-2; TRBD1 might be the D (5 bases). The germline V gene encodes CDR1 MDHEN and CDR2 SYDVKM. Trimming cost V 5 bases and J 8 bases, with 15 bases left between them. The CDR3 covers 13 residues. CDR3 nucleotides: TGTGCCAGCAGTCGACAGCTATTTGAGGGCTACACCTTC. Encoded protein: CASSRQLFEGYTF.

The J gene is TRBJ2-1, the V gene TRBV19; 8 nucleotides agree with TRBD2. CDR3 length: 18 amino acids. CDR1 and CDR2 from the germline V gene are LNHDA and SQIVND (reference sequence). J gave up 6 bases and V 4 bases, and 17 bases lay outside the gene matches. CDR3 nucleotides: TGTGCCAGTAGTACCCTCTTAACTAGCGGCCGTATCGTCAATGAGCAGTTCTTC. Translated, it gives CASSTLLTSGRIVNEQFF.

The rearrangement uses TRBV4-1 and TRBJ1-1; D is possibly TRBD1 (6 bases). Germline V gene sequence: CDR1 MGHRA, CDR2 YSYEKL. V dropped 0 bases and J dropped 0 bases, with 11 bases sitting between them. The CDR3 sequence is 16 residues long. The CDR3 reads CASSQDPNRVNTEAFF. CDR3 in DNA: TGCGCCAGCAGCCAAGATCCAAACAGGGTGAACACTGAAGCTTTCTTT.

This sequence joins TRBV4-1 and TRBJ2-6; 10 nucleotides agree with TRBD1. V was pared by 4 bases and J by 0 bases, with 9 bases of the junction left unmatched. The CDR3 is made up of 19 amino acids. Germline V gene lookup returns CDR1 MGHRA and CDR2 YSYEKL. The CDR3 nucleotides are TGCGCCAGCAGCCGAGAGGCAGGGACAGGGGACTCTGGGGCCAACGTCCTGACTTTC. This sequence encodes CASSREAGTGDSGANVLTF.

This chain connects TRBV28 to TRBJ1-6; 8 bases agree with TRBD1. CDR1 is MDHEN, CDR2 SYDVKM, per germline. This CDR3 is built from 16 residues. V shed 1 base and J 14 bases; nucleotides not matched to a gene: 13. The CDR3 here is CASSLLEQGAGRSLHF. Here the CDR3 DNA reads TGTGCCAGCAGTTTATTGGAGCAGGGGGCTGGCCGGTCCCTCCACTTT.

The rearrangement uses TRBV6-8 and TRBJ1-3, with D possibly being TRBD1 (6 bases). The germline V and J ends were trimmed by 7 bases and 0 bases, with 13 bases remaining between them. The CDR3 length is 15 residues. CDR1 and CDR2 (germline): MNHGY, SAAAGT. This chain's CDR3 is CASTKDSSSGNTIYF. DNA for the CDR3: TGTGCCAGCACCAAGGACAGCAGCTCTGGAAACACCATATATTTT.

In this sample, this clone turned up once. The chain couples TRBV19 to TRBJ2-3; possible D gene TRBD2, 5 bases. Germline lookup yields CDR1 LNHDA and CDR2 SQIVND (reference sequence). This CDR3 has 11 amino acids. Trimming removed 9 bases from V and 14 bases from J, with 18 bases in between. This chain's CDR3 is CASGETVPTYF. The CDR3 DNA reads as TGTGCCAGCGGGGAAACGGTACCAACGTATTTT.

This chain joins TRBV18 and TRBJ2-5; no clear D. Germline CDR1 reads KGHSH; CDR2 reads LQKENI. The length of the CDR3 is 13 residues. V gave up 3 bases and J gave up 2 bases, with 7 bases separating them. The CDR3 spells CASSPGPQETQYF. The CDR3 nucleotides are TGTGCCAGCTCACCCGGGCCTCAAGAGACCCAGTACTTC.

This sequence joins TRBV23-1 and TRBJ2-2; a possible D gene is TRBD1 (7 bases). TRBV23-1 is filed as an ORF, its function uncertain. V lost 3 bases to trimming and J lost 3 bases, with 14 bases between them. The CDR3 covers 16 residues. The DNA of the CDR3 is TGCGCCAGCAGTCATTCAGGGGGGAGATACACCGGGGAGCTGTTTTTT. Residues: CASSHSGGRYTGELFF.

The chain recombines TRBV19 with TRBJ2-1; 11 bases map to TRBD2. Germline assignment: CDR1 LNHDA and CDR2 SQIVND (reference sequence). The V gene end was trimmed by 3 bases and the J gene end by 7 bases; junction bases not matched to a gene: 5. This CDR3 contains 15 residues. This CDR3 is CASSITSGSGNEQFF. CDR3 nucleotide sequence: TGTGCCAGTAGTATTACTAGCGGGAGTGGAAATGAGCAGTTCTTC.

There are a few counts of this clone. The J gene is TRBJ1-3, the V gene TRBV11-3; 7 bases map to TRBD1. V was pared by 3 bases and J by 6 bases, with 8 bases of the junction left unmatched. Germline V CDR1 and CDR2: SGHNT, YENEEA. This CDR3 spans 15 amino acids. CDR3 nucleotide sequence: TGTGCCAGCAGCTTGAGTACAGGGGCGGAAAACACCATATATTTT. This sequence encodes CASSLSTGAENTIYF.

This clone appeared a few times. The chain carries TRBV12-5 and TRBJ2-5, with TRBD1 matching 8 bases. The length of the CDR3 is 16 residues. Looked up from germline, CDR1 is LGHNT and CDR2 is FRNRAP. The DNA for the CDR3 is TGTGCCAGCTCCAAAAACCCCACAGGGGGAGGAGAGACCCAGTACTTC. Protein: CASSKNPTGGGETQYF.

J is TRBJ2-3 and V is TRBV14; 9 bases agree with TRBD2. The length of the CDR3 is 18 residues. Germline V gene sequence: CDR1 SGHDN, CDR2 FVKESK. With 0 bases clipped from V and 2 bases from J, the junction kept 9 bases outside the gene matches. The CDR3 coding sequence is TGTGCCAGCAGCCAAGATTGGGGAACTAGCGGGTACACAGATACGCAGTATTTT. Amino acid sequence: CASSQDWGTSGYTDTQYF. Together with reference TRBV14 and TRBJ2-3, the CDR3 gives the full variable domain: EAGVTQFPSHSVIEKGQTVTLRCDPISGHDNLYWYRRVMGKEIKFLLHFVKESKQDESGMPNNRFLAERTGGTYSTLKVQPAELEDSGVYFCASSQDWGTSGYTDTQYFGPGTRLTVL.

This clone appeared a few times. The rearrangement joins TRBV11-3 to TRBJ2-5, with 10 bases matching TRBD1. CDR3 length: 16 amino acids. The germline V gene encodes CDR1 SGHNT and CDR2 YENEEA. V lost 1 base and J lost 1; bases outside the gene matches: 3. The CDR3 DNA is TGTGCCAGCAGCTTAGGGGGGACAGGGGTCCAAGAGACCCAGTACTTC. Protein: CASSLGGTGVQETQYF.

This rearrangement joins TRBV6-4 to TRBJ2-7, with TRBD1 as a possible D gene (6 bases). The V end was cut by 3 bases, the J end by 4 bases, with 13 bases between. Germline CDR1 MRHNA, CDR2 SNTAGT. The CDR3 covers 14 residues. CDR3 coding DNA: TGTGCCAGCAGTGAAGCCCAGGGGTGGTACGAGCAGTACTTC. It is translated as CASSEAQGWYEQYF.

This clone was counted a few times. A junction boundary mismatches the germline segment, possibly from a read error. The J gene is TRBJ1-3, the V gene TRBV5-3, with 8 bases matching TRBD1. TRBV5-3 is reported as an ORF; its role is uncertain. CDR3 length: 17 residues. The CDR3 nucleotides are TGTGCCAGAAGCTTGGCCCCGGACAGGGATGGAGGAAACACTATATATTTT. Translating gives CARSLAPDRDGGNTIYF.

In DNA form, the CDR3 reads TGTGCCAGCAGCCAAGATTGGGCAGGCGCCATAGAGGACTACACCTTC. Protein product: CASSQDWAGAIEDYTF. The chain has TRBV14 and TRBJ1-2; D unclear. The V and J ends lost 0 bases and 10 bases respectively, with 21 bases between them. Looked up from germline, CDR1 is SGHDN and CDR2 is FVKESK. CDR3 length: 16 amino acids. Together with reference TRBV14 and TRBJ1-2, the CDR3 gives the full variable domain: EAGVTQFPSHSVIEKGQTVTLRCDPISGHDNLYWYRRVMGKEIKFLLHFVKESKQDESGMPNNRFLAERTGGTYSTLKVQPAELEDSGVYFCASSQDWAGAIEDYTFGSGTRLTVV.